This T cell receptor beta chain was recorded in a study of T cell responses to AZD1222 COVID-19 vaccine. CDR1 is KGHSH, CDR2 LQKENI, per germline. Trimming removed 3 bases from V and 3 bases from J, with 14 bases in between. The CDR3 covers 15 residues. Profiled with immunoSEQ multiplex PCR; TCRdb holds only in-frame clones, not every one. The sample carries roughly 90,000 clones, around 90% recorded once. This TCR was recovered from an adult in good health. Sequenced material: peripheral blood, taken on day 0 of MenACWY control vaccination. The chain carries TRBV18 and TRBJ1-2, with D tentatively TRBD1 (6 bases). CDR3 loop: CASSPGSGEHYGYTF. The CDR3 DNA sequence: TGTGCCAGCTCACCCGGGTCAGGGGAGCACTATGGCTACACCTTC.